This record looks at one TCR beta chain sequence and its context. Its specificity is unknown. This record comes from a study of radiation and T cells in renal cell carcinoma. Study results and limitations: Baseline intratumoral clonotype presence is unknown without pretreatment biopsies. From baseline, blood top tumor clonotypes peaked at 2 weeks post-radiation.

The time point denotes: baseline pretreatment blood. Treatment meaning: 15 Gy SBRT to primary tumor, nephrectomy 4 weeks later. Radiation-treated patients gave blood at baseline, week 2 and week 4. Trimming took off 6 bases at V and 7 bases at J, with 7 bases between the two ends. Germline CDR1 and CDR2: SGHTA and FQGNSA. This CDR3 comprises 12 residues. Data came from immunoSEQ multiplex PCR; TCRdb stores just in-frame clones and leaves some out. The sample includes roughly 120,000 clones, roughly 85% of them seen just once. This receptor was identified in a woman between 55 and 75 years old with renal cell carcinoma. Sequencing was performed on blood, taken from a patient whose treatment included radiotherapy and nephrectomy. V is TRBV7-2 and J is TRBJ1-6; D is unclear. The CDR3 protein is CASRLQNSPLHF. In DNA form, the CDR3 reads TGTGCCAGCAGGCTACAGAATTCACCCCTCCACTTT.